The entry below gives a single T cell receptor beta chain sequence along with its context. This record belongs to a study of human T cells and chemical hapten exposure. The overall study: Mainly, slight library volume differences in the pool made TCR yields vary.

As processed by the authors: A per-sample median of about 94,000 TCRs was observed, with counts ranging from roughly 23,224 to 750,000. Using its own MiXCR run on the RACE reads, TCRdb lists one record per CDR3 protein. The V and J calls reflect TCRdb's pipeline rather than the authors' work. This sample carries over 100,000 distinct CDR3 sequences, roughly a tenth of them seen once, and the ten largest clones take approximately 3%. The CDR3 length is 14 residues. The germline CDR1 and CDR2 sequences are SGDLS and YYNGEE. V was shortened by 4 bases and J by 7 bases, with 15 bases between the two germline ends. Time point described: patch test 2, 6 weeks after DPC sensitization. Treatment specified: therapeutic diphenylcyclopropenone sensitization with weekly scalp DPC.

The origin of this receptor is a woman aged 40 to 50 with alopecia areata. Some clones in this sample may be carry-over from other donors' samples. The rearrangement uses TRBV9 and TRBJ2-1; D is possibly TRBD1 (6 bases). The source was whole blood, collected in connection with sensitization to the hapten diphenylcyclopropenone (DPC). DNA for the CDR3: TGTGCCAGCAGCCTATATGGACAGCCTAATGAGCAGTTCTTC. The encoded protein is CASSLYGQPNEQFF.